This TCR beta chain emerged from a study of T cell responses to AZD1222 COVID-19 vaccine (dated by TCRdb to the early 2020s). Notes on the research overall: Because spike-specific TCR depth and breadth did not differ between the two schedules, AZD1222 recipients who got a second dose at roughly 4 weeks were pooled with those who got a second dose at roughly 12 weeks. A total of approximately 240 trial participants underwent TCR sequencing, of whom some 210 received two doses of AZD1222 and about 25 received two doses of the MenACWY control vaccine. Trial participants were enrolled by age into 18-55, 56-69 and 70-plus year subgroups, with about 150, 27 and 61 TCR-sequenced participants respectively. Summary of the overall study and its limitations: In the small 56-69-year group, the increase in depth fell short of significance, most likely because of low power. Reportedly, almost half of the unique spike-specific TCRs recognized epitopes lying outside the regions that are mutated in the B.1.351 and B.1.1.7 variants. Because no day 14 peak-response samples were available, the repertoires could be characterized only after the peak T cell response. After two AZD1222 doses, spike-specific TCR breadth and depth were significantly higher than at day 0 and than in MenACWY recipients. Conclusions about previously exposed vaccinees are limited, since just 5 to 7 AZD1222 recipients were seropositive for SARS-CoV-2 at baseline. The vaccine-associated CD4 TCRs covered the entire spike protein, and the dominant responses fell in regions 160-218 and 743-854. Participants were mostly white British, with more females than males. The authors suggested clonal diversity may have been underestimated.

The sample's time point label is to be understood as: baseline before first vaccination. Vaccinee samples were obtained from the UK trials COV001 and COV002, which included a single-blind randomized controlled phase 2/3 trial of AZD1222 (ChAdOx1 nCoV-19) in healthy adults. Trial participant PBMC samples were collected at day 0 and day 28 after the second dose for TCRbeta chain sequencing. With regard to this clone: Its antigen remains undetermined. Base qualities are not recorded, but no much larger clone differs from it by a single base.

The CDR3 regions of human TCRbeta chains were subjected to immunosequencing. The paper's data handling went like this. Repertoire TCRs were checked for matches against a reference library of SARS-CoV-2-specific TCRs that had been generated using the MIRA antigen-specificity platform. Breadth was defined as the fraction of unique TCRs that were SARS-CoV-2-associated, and depth was defined as the fraction of total T cells that were SARS-CoV-2-associated. Each spike-specific TCR was assigned to its reactive spike region and to a CD4 or CD8 class using the MIRA data. Log10-transformed breadth and depth values were compared by one-way ANOVA with Sidak's multiple comparisons tests. TCRdb took over this immuneACCESS table, retaining in-frame rearrangements with V and J assigned. Such tables are incomplete; in checked studies, under half of the missing clones stem from an unresolved V gene, and the remainder is unexplained. The DNA was the basis for D and trimming; V, J and clone size are from that table. The sample profile shows 150,000 or so clones; approximately 94% of them were found once. The top ten clones comprise roughly 2% of the sample.

The germline V gene (reference sequence) supplies CDR1 SEHNR and CDR2 FQNEAQ. Inclusive of the bounding cysteine and phenylalanine, the CDR3 is 15 residues long. Of the read, only the CDR3 DNA is kept; its 45 bases are in frame from base 1. V is shortened by 1 base, J by 1 base, and the region joining them spans 10 bases. The material sequenced was peripheral blood, taken on day 0 of AZD1222 vaccination. This sequence originates from an adult in good health. This chain is built from TRBV7-9 and TRBJ1-1, with the D gene not confidently named. The bases are TGTGCCAGCAGCTTAGTGAGCACAGCGAACACTGAAGCTTTCTTT. Translated, it gives CASSLVSTANTEAFF.